This is a list of T cell receptor beta chains from one sample in a study of blood T cells in healthy people across ages. TCRdb re-called the 5' RACE reads through MiXCR, storing one row per CDR3 protein. Of fewer than 900,000 distinct CDR3 sequences in the sample, roughly 44% were seen once. Material for sequencing was blood. The receptors stem from a woman aged 55-69 years in good health. Each CDR3 is given without its conserved first and last residue. Each record gives: CDR3 protein, V gene.

CDR3: ASSPQPQETQY
V: TRBV9

CDR3: ASSMGGVYNEQF
V: TRBV19

CDR3: ASRGLLAGASSYNEQF
V: TRBV5-1

CDR3: ASSYRTSGGAIIRTDTQY
V: TRBV6-5

CDR3: ASSPQGAPQETQY
V: TRBV18

CDR3: ASRPAARVGSSYEQY
V: TRBV2

CDR3: TSSSKSKGAYNEQF
V: TRBV6-2/TRBV6-3

CDR3: ASSLGTGLINSPLH
V: TRBV5-1

CDR3: AWSPQGPLGEKLF
V: TRBV30

CDR3: SAYDVQGATFSYNEQF
V: TRBV20-1

CDR3: ASSPSTNIPYSYEQY
V: TRBV7-9

CDR3: SVGPGGYGSYEQY
V: TRBV29-1

CDR3: ASSLSRTAFNEQY
V: TRBV27

CDR3: ASSLVETGVGNEQF
V: TRBV7-2

CDR3: AGSSQGAATYEQY
V: TRBV27

CDR3: ASSSRGGNEQF
V: TRBV7-9

CDR3: ASSMTQYRVGLADTQY
V: TRBV27

CDR3: ASSPRPGGEAF
V: TRBV3-1

CDR3: ASSPDEDNSPLH
V: TRBV18

CDR3: SVVGVQGSGANVLT
V: TRBV29-1

CDR3: ASSLDGGTSGRVVTQY
V: TRBV7-2

CDR3: ASGWREEQF
V: TRBV28

CDR3: ASSPGPVNYEQY
V: TRBV27

CDR3: ASSEGGGTTDEQF
V: TRBV25-1

CDR3: ASREGDNEQF
V: TRBV2

CDR3: ATSRDRDYGYT
V: TRBV15

CDR3: ASSGGSTQY
V: TRBV5-6

CDR3: ASKSGRIPLLTDTQY
V: TRBV6-1

CDR3: ASSLGGNGQF
V: TRBV5-1

CDR3: ASSPRVLGGAYEQY
V: TRBV7-2

CDR3: SSLAGAYEQY
V: TRBV20-1

CDR3: ASSLAVGRDEQY
V: TRBV5-1

CDR3: SARDAGDAGLGYGYT
V: TRBV20-1

CDR3: ASSGQEGCEQF
V: TRBV6-2/TRBV6-3

CDR3: ASSKTSGSLSEQF
V: TRBV6-2/TRBV6-3

CDR3: SVLGGERGASDTQY
V: TRBV29-1